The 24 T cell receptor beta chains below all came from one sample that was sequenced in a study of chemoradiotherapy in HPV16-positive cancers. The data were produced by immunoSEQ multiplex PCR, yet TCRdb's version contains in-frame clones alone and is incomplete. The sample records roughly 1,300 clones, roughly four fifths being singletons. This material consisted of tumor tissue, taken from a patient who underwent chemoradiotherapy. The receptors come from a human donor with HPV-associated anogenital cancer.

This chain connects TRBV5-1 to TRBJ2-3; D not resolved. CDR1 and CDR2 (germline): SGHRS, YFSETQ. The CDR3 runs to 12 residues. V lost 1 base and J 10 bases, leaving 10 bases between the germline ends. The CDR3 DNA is TGCGCCAGCAGCTTGCCCCTCGGTGCGCAGTATTTT. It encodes CASSLPLGAQYF.

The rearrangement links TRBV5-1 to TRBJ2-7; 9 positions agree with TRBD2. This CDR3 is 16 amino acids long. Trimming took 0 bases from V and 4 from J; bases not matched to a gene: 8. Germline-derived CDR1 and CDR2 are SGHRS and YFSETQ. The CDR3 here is CASSLDPAGGLYEQYF. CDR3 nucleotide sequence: TGCGCCAGCAGCTTGGATCCAGCGGGAGGCTTGTACGAGCAGTACTTC.

The CDR3 region has the DNA TGTGCCAGTAGTATCGGGTCCCCCGGGGCGCAGTATTTT. This encodes CASSIGSPGAQYF. The genes are TRBV19 and TRBJ2-3, with D perhaps TRBD2 (5 bases). Germline V gene sequence: CDR1 LNHDA, CDR2 SQIVND (reference sequence). The V end lost 3 bases, the J end lost 10 bases, and 14 bases lay between the germline ends. The CDR3 consists of 13 residues.

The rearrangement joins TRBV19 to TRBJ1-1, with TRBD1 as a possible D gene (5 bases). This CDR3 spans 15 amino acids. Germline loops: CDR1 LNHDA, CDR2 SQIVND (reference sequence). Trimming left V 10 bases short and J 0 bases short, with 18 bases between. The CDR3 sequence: CATERGGAVNTEAFF. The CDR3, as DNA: TGTGCCACCGAACGGGGTGGGGCGGTGAACACTGAAGCTTTCTTT.

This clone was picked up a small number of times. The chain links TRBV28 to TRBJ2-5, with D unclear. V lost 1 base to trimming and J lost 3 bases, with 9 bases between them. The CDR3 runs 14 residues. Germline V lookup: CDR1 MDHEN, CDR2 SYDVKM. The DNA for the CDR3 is TGTGCCAGCAGTTTATTGTCAGGAGAAGAGACCCAGTACTTC. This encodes CASSLLSGEETQYF.

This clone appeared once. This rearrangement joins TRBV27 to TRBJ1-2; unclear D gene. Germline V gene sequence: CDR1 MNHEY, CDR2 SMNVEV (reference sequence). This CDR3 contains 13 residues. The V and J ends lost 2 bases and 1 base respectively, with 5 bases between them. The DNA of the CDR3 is TGTGCCAGCAGTTTAAGCGGTAACTATGGCTACACCTTC. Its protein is CASSLSGNYGYTF.

CDR3: CASGGGASTDTQYF. The CDR3 DNA reads TGTGCCAGCGGGGGGGGTGCTAGCACAGATACGCAGTATTTT. The chain uses TRBV28 and TRBJ2-3, with 7 nucleotides matching TRBD2. Germline loops: CDR1 MDHEN, CDR2 SYDVKM. The CDR3 length is 14 residues. V lost 8 bases to trimming and J lost 0 bases; unmatched junction nucleotides: 5.

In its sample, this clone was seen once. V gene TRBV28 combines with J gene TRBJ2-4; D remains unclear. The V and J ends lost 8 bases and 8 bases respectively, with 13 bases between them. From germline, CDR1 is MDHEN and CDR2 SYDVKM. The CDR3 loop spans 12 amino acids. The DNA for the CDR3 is TGTGCCAGCCAAGGTCGTTGGGACATTCAGTACTTC. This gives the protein CASQGRWDIQYF.

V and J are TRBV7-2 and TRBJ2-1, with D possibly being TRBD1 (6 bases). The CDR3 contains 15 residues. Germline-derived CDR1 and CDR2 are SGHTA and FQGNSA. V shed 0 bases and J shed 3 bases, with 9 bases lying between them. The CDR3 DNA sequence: TGTGCCAGCAGCTTAGCGACAGGCAACTACAATGAGCAGTTCTTC. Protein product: CASSLATGNYNEQFF.

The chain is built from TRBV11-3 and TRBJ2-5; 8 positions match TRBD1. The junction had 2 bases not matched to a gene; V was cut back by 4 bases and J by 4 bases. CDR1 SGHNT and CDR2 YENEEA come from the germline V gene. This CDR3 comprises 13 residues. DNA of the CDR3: TGTGCCAGCAGCTCGACAGGGGCAGAGACCCAGTACTTC. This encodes CASSSTGAETQYF.

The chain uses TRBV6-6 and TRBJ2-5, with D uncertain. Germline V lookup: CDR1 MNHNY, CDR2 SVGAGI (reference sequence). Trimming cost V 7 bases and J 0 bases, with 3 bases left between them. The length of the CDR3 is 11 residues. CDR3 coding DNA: TGTGCCAGCAAGGACCAAGAGACCCAGTACTTC. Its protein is CASKDQETQYF.

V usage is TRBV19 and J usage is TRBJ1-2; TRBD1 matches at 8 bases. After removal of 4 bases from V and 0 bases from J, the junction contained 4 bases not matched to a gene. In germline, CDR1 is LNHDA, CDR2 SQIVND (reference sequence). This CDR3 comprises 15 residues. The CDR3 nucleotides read TGTGCCAGTAGTACCGGACAGGGATCTAACTATGGCTACACCTTC. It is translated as CASSTGQGSNYGYTF. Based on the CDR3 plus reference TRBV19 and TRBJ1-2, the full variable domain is DGGITQSPKYLFRKEGQNVTLSCEQNLNHDAMYWYRQDPGQGLRLIYYSQIVNDFQKGDIAEGYSVSREKKESFPLTVTSAQKNPTAFYLCASSTGQGSNYGYTFGSGTRLTVV.

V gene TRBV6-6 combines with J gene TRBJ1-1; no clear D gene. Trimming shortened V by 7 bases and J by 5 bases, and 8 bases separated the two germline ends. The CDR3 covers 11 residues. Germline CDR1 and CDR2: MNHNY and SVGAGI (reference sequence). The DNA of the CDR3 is TGTGCCAGCAACAGAGCAACTGAAGCTTTCTTT. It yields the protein CASNRATEAFF.

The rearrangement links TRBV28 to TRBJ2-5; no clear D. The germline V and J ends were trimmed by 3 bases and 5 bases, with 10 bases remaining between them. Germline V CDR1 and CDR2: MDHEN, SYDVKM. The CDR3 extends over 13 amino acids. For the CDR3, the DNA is TGTGCCAGCAGTTTTGTCAGCCCGGAGACCCAGTACTTC. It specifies CASSFVSPETQYF.

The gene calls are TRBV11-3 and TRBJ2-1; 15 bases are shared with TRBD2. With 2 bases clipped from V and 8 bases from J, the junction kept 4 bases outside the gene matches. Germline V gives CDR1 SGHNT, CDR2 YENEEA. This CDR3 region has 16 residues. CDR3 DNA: TGTGCCAGCAGCTTAAGGACTAGCGGGAGGGCGGATGAGCAGTTCTTC. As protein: CASSLRTSGRADEQFF.

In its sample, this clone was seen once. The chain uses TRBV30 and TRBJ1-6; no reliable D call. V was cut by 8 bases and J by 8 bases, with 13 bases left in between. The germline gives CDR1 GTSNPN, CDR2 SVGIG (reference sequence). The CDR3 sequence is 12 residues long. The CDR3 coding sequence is TGTGCCGCGGCGACCTTAGATTCACCCCTCCACTTT. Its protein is CAAATLDSPLHF.

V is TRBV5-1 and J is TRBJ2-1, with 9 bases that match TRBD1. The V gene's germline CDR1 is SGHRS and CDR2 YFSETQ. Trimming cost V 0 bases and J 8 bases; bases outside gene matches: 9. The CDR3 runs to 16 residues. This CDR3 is CASSLAWGQGYDEQFF. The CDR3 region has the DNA TGCGCCAGCAGCTTGGCCTGGGGACAGGGCTATGATGAGCAGTTCTTC.

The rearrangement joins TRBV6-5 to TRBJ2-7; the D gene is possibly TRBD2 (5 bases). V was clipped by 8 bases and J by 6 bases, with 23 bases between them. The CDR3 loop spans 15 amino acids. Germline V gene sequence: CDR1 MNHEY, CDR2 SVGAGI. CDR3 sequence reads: CASSSLAGGRGEQYF. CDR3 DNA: TGTGCCAGCTCCTCACTGGCTGGAGGTAGAGGCGAGCAGTACTTC.

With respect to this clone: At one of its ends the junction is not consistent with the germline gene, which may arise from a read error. The CDR3 DNA reads as TGTGCCAGCACTTTACAAGGGGGGGTGTCTGCTGAAGCTTTCTTT. Its protein product is CASTLQGGVSAEAFF. This chain uses TRBV27 with TRBJ1-1; a weak D match, TRBD1 (6 bases). Germline V gene data show CDR1 as MNHEY and CDR2 as SMNVEV (reference sequence). The CDR3 has 15 amino acids.

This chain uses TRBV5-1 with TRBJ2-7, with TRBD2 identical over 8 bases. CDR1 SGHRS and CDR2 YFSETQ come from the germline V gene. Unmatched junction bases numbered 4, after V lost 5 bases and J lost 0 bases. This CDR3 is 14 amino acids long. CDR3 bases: TGCGCCAGCAGAGAGGGACTAGTCTCCTACGAGCAGTACTTC. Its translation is CASREGLVSYEQYF.

CDR3 in DNA: TGCGCCAGCAGCTTGGTGCAGGGCAATGAGCAGTTCTTC. Translation gives CASSLVQGNEQFF. The gene calls are TRBV5-1 and TRBJ2-1, with D possibly TRBD1 on 5 matching bases. The CDR3 sequence is 13 residues long. Per germline, CDR1 SGHRS and CDR2 YFSETQ. V gave up 0 bases and J gave up 6 bases, with 7 bases separating them.

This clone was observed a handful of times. CDR3 in DNA: TGTGCCAGCAGCCTCTTGGGCCAGAACACAGATACGCAGTATTTT. Translating it yields CASSLLGQNTDTQYF. The chain is built from TRBV5-6 and TRBJ2-3; no clear D. Trimming pared 4 bases from V and 2 bases from J, leaving 14 bases between. This CDR3 has 15 amino acids. Germline V gene data show CDR1 as SGHDT and CDR2 as YYEEEE.

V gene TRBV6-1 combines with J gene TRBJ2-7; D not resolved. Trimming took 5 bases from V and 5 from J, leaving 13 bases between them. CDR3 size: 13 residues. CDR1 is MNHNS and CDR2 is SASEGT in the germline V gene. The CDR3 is CASSYAKTHEQYF. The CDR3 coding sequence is TGTGCCAGCAGTTATGCCAAGACACACGAGCAGTACTTC.

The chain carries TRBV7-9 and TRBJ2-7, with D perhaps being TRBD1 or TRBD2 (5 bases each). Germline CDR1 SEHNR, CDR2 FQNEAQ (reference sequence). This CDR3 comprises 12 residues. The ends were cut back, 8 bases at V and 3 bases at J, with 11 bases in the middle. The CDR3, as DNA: TGTGCCAGCGGGGACGGTAGCTACGAGCAGTACTTC. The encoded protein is CASGDGSYEQYF.